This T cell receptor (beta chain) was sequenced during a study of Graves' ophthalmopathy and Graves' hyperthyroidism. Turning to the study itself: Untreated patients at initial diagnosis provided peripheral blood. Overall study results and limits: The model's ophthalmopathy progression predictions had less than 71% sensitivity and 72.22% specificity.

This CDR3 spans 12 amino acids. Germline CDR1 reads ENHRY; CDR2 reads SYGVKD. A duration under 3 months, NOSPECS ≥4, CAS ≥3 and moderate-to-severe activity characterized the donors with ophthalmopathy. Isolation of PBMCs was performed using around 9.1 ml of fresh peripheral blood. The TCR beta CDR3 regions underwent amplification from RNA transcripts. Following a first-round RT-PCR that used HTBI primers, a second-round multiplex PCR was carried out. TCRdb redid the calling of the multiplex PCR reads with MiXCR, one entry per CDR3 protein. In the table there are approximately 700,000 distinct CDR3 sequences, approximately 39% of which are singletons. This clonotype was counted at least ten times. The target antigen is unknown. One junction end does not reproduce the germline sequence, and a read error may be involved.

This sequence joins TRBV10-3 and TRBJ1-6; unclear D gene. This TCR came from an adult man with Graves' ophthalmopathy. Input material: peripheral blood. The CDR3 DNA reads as TGTACCATCAGTGTTGAGGGTTCACCCCTCCACTTT. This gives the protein CTISVEGSPLHF.